These T cell receptor beta chains were read from a single sample in a study of control samples from healthy donors and cancer patients. Sequencing used immunoSEQ multiplex PCR; TCRdb keeps in-frame clones, though not all of them. The data contain 110,000 to 150,000 clones, roughly 89% of them singletons. Sequenced: blood. These receptors were collected from a young man in good health. Both conserved end residues are part of each CDR3. The D gene is left open where the match is weak. The listing skips clone size in some rows; elsewhere it reads once, few, many or a size class.

abundance	j_gene	v_gene	d_gene	CDR3aa	CDR3nt
.	TRBJ2-5	TRBV11-1	TRBD2	CASSIGTSGRKETQYF	TGTGCCAGCAGCATAGGGACTAGCGGGAGAAAGGAGACCCAGTACTTC
.	TRBJ2-1	TRBV4-1	.	CASSKRADSYNEQFF	TGCGCCAGCAGTAAACGAGCGGACAGCTACAATGAGCAGTTCTTC
.	TRBJ1-1	TRBV14	.	CASSQELNTEAFF	TGTGCCAGCAGCCAAGAATTAAACACTGAAGCTTTCTTT
once	TRBJ2-5	TRBV6-5	TRBD2	CASIGRESETQYF	TGTGCCAGCATTGGGCGGGAGTCTGAGACCCAGTACTTC
.	TRBJ2-5	TRBV5-4	TRBD2	CASSSATSGRETQYF	TGTGCCAGCAGCTCGGCGACTAGCGGGCGAGAGACCCAGTACTTC
.	TRBJ1-1	TRBV29-1	.	CSVDWELTEAFF	TGCAGCGTTGATTGGGAGCTCACTGAAGCTTTCTTT
.	TRBJ2-2	TRBV11-2	.	CASSLIRDGELFF	TGTGCCAGCAGCTTAATTAGGGACGGGGAGCTGTTTTTT
.	TRBJ2-1	TRBV7-6	.	CASSISRDAKSEQFF	TGTGCCAGCAGCATTTCCCGGGACGCAAAGTCTGAGCAGTTCTTC
.	TRBJ2-7	TRBV6-2/TRBV6-3	.	CASSDKALPYEQYF	TGTGCCAGCAGCGACAAGGCCTTACCCTACGAGCAGTACTTC
.	TRBJ1-4	TRBV9	.	CASSSEPTNEKLFF	TGTGCCAGCAGCTCCGAACCAACTAATGAAAAACTGTTTTTT
.	TRBJ2-6	TRBV5-6	.	CASSASGTKSSGANVLTF	TGTGCCAGCAGCGCCTCCGGGACAAAAAGCTCTGGGGCCAACGTCCTGACTTTC
.	TRBJ1-5	TRBV24-1	.	CATSDFGQGQPQHF	TGTGCCACCAGTGATTTTGGGCAGGGCCAGCCCCAGCATTTT
few	TRBJ2-1	TRBV9	.	CASSETGSNEQFF	TGTGCCAGCAGCGAAACAGGGTCCAATGAGCAGTTCTTC
once	TRBJ1-2	TRBV12-3/TRBV12-4	.	CASSLPPNYGYTF	TGTGCCAGCAGTTTGCCCCCTAACTATGGCTACACCTTC
once	TRBJ1-5	TRBV5-1	TRBD1	CASSLEGQSNQPQHF	TGCGCCAGCAGCTTGGAGGGACAGAGCAATCAGCCCCAGCATTTT